The 19 T cell receptor beta chains in this list originate from one sample, sequenced in a study of cytomegalovirus exposure and HLA in healthy donors (TCRdb year 2017). The library was produced with the immunoSEQ multiplex PCR assay. For the multiplex PCR, a mixture combining 60 forward primers for TCR Vbeta segments and 13 reverse primers for TCR Jbeta segments was used. In its TCRdb copy, this immuneACCESS table keeps in-frame sequences only and misses some clones. Where compared with another copy, unresolved V genes explain less than half of these, and the others have no known cause. The sample table contains fewer than 200,000 clones; only one count was recorded for less than 90% of them. 0.8% to 1.3% of the sample lies in the top ten. Sequenced material: PBMCs. The origin of the receptors is a young man in good health and CMV-seronegative.

The V gene is TRBV27, the J gene TRBJ1-1, with D perhaps matching TRBD1 (6 bases). Germline CDR1 and CDR2: MNHEY and SMNVEV (reference sequence). The CDR3 runs 15 residues. The germline V and J ends were trimmed by 2 bases and 4 bases, with 14 bases remaining between them. The CDR3 here is CASSLGGAVSTEAFF. CDR3 DNA sequence: TGTGCCAGCAGTTTAGGGGGGGCTGTCAGCACTGAAGCTTTCTTT.

The chain carries TRBV6-1 and TRBJ1-5, with D unresolved. V was pared by 2 bases and J by 0 bases, with 14 bases between. The CDR3 extends over 17 amino acids. Germline V CDR1 and CDR2: MNHNS, SASEGT. CDR3 loop: CASSESRTDYSNQPQHF. CDR3 DNA sequence: TGTGCCAGCAGTGAATCCCGGACGGACTATAGCAATCAGCCCCAGCATTTT.

For the CDR3, the DNA is TGTGCCAGCAGTTACTCCAGGGCTTACACAGATACGCAGTATTTT. Translated, it gives CASSYSRAYTDTQYF. This chain links TRBV6-6 with TRBJ2-3, with D possibly matching TRBD1 (5 bases). The germline V and J ends were trimmed by 0 bases and 2 bases, with 9 bases remaining between them. The CDR3 is 15 amino acids. CDR1 and CDR2 from the germline V gene are MNHNY and SVGAGI (reference sequence).

This chain uses TRBV2 with TRBJ1-5; 7 bases align to TRBD1. CDR3 size: 13 residues. The germline V gene has CDR1 SNHLY and CDR2 FYNNEI. Unmatched junction bases numbered 1, after V lost 8 bases and J lost 0 bases. The CDR3 DNA reads as TGTGCCAGCGGACAGGATAGCAATCAGCCCCAGCATTTT. Encoded protein: CASGQDSNQPQHF.

This clone was detected only a few times. The chain links TRBV5-1 to TRBJ2-1; 10 bases match TRBD2. This CDR3 comprises 16 residues. The ends lost 4 bases at V and 7 bases at J; junction bases unmatched: 11. Germline CDR1 is SGHRS and CDR2 is YFSETQ. The CDR3 coding sequence is TGCGCCAGCAGCCCCAGAGCGGGGGGGTTAAATAATGAGCAGTTCTTC. Its translation is CASSPRAGGLNNEQFF.

The chain couples TRBV29-1 to TRBJ2-5; 7 bases match TRBD1. The CDR3 extends over 15 amino acids. V shed 8 bases, J shed 4 bases, and the junction held 16 bases outside the gene matches. Germline CDR1 and CDR2: SQVTM and ANQGSEA. The CDR3 here is CSFVKTGNSGETQYF. In nucleotides, the CDR3 is TGCAGCTTCGTCAAGACAGGGAATTCAGGAGAGACCCAGTACTTC.

The gene calls are TRBV5-1 and TRBJ1-1; possibly TRBD1 for D (5 bases). The germline gives CDR1 SGHRS, CDR2 YFSETQ. V was trimmed by 4 bases and J by 3 bases, leaving 10 bases between them. The CDR3 spans 13 residues. The CDR3 bases are TGCGCCAGCAGCACCAGGGTGGACACTGAAGCTTTCTTT. Translating gives CASSTRVDTEAFF.

The rearrangement joins TRBV4-1 to TRBJ1-4, with 8 bases identical to TRBD1. Germline CDR1 reads MGHRA; CDR2 reads YSYEKL. The CDR3 totals 18 residues. Trimming took 4 bases from V and 5 from J; bases not matched to a gene: 15. The chain's CDR3 is CASSPPQGGRGQNEKLFF. CDR3 nucleotide sequence: TGCGCCAGCAGCCCCCCACAGGGTGGCAGGGGGCAGAATGAAAAACTGTTTTTT.

V and J are TRBV15 and TRBJ2-5, with 7 nucleotides matching TRBD1. Germline V lookup: CDR1 LNHNV, CDR2 YYDKDF (reference sequence). V was pared by 0 bases and J by 2 bases, with 6 bases of the junction left unmatched. The CDR3 covers 16 residues. CDR3 bases: TGTGCCACCAGCAGAGAAGGCCTGGGACAGCAAGAGACCCAGTACTTC. Protein sequence: CATSREGLGQQETQYF.

The chain is built from TRBV5-1 and TRBJ2-3, with 9 bases that match TRBD2. J was trimmed by 4 bases and V by 0 bases; bases with no gene match: 6. The CDR3 is 16 residues long. Germline V gene sequence: CDR1 SGHRS, CDR2 YFSETQ. CDR3 sequence (DNA): TGCGCCAGCAGCTTGGATACGGGCGGGGGGGCAGATACGCAGTATTTT. It specifies CASSLDTGGGADTQYF. Using reference TRBV5-1 and TRBJ2-3 for the parts outside the CDR3, the full variable domain is KAGVTQTPRYLIKTRGQQVTLSCSPISGHRSVSWYQQTPGQGLQFLFEYFSETQRNKGNFPGRFSGRQFSNSRSEMNVSTLELGDSALYLCASSLDTGGGADTQYFGPGTRLTVL.

V usage is TRBV10-2 and J usage is TRBJ2-2, with 14 bases fitting TRBD2. This CDR3 contains 18 residues. The germline gives CDR1 WSHSY, CDR2 SAAADI. Germline trimming cut 2 bases from V and 7 bases from J; bases unmatched to any gene: 9. CDR3 DNA sequence: TGCGCCAGCAGTGAGGGGGGCGGACTAGCGGGGGGAATCGGGGAGCTGTTTTTT. The encoded protein is CASSEGGGLAGGIGELFF.

The rearrangement uses TRBV18 and TRBJ2-7; 7 positions match TRBD1. This CDR3 is 15 amino acids long. From germline, CDR1 is KGHSH and CDR2 LQKENI. Trimming cost V 4 bases and J 3 bases; bases outside gene matches: 9. The CDR3, as DNA: TGTGCCAGCTCACGACAGGGAGCAATTGTCTACGAGCAGTACTTC. Residues: CASSRQGAIVYEQYF. Supplemented by reference TRBV18 and TRBJ2-7, the full variable domain reads NAGVMQNPRHLVRRRGQEARLRCSPMKGHSHVYWYRQLPEEGLKFMVYLQKENIIDESGMPKERFSAEFPKEGPSILRIQQVVRGDSAAYFCASSRQGAIVYEQYFGPGTRLTVT.

The chain links TRBV19 to TRBJ1-1; 7 bases line up with TRBD1. Trimming at V came to 3 bases and at J to 8 bases, leaving 6 bases not matched to a gene. CDR3 size: 13 residues. The germline V gene encodes CDR1 LNHDA and CDR2 SQIVND (reference sequence). As DNA, the CDR3 is TGTGCCAGTAGTATTCTAGACAGGGAGGAAGCTTTCTTT. Encoded protein: CASSILDREEAFF.

A remark on this clone: Relative to the germline gene, one junction end is altered; a read error may explain this. This chain uses TRBV7-9 with TRBJ2-7, with a weak D call TRBD1 (5 bases). Germline-derived CDR1 and CDR2 are SEHNR and FQNEAQ (reference sequence). This CDR3 is built from 13 residues. CDR3 protein: CSSSSRDFYEQYF. CDR3 nucleotide sequence: TGTTCCAGCAGCTCCAGGGATTTCTACGAGCAGTACTTC.

V gene TRBV11-2 combines with J gene TRBJ1-4; possible D gene TRBD1, 5 bases. Germline CDR1 and CDR2: SGHAT and FQNNGV. Trimming took 5 bases from V and 8 from J, leaving 6 bases between them. The CDR3 consists of 11 residues. The CDR3 loop reads CASSPGEKLFF. The CDR3 DNA sequence: TGTGCCAGCAGCCCAGGGGAAAAACTGTTTTTT.

This rearrangement joins TRBV10-2 to TRBJ2-3; 10 bases map to TRBD1. The germline gives CDR1 WSHSY, CDR2 SAAADI. With V trimmed by 4 bases and J by 5 bases, 9 bases remained unmatched. This CDR3 has 16 amino acids. The CDR3 DNA reads as TGCGCCAGCAGTGGCAGACAGGGGGCTACACGAGATACGCAGTATTTT. Translating gives CASSGRQGATRDTQYF.

This clone is a singleton in its sample. The J gene is TRBJ1-6, the V gene TRBV7-3; the D is unclear. CDR3 length: 14 amino acids. From germline, CDR1 is SGHTA and CDR2 FQGTGA. Trimming took 5 bases from V and 7 from J, leaving 12 bases between them. DNA for the CDR3: TGTGCCAGCAGCAGAGGGTCCGCCAATTCACCCCTCCACTTT. Translating gives CASSRGSANSPLHF.

V and J are TRBV28 and TRBJ1-2; 7 bases are shared with TRBD1. The trim removed 5 bases at V and 14 bases at J, leaving 8 bases unmatched. The CDR3 has 11 amino acids. Germline loops: CDR1 MDHEN, CDR2 SYDVKM. The CDR3 protein is CASSRVDRETF. CDR3 coding DNA: TGTGCCAGCAGTCGAGTCGACAGGGAAACCTTC.

The chain uses TRBV4-3 and TRBJ1-4; the D gene is possibly TRBD1 (5 bases). Looked up from germline, CDR1 is LGHNA and CDR2 is YSLEER. V gave up 4 bases and J gave up 5 bases, with 11 bases separating them. This CDR3 is built from 14 residues. CDR3 residues: CASSPHGGNEKLFF. The CDR3 DNA follows: TGCGCCAGCAGCCCACACGGGGGGAATGAAAAACTGTTTTTT.